A selection of T cell receptor beta chains follows, all from one sample in a study of T cell responses to AZD1222 COVID-19 vaccine. The repertoire was sequenced with immunoSEQ multiplex PCR; TCRdb's copy has only in-frame clones and lacks some. Of about 110,000 clones in the sample, more than 70% were seen once. This specimen was peripheral blood, taken 28 days after the second AZD1222 dose. The receptor source for this set is an adult who received the AZD1222 COVID-19 vaccine. CDR3s include the opening cysteine and the closing phenylalanine or tryptophan. The D gene is left open where the match is weak. For some rows the clone size is stated as once, few or many, or as a class when expanded; others skip it.

d_call j_call cdr3_length clone_size v_call cdr3_nt cdr3_aa
TRBD2 TRBJ2-7 17 . TRBV24-1 TGTGCCACCAGTTCTGCCAAGCGGGATAAGTCCCCCTACGAGCAGTACTTC CATSSAKRDKSPYEQYF
TRBD1 TRBJ1-2 14 . TRBV27 TGTGCCAGCAGTCCTTCGGGACAGTTCTATGGCTACACCTTC CASSPSGQFYGYTF
. TRBJ1-1 15 . TRBV19 TGTGCCAGTCGCCGTGGGGGCCGGAGCTACACTGAAGCTTTCTTT CASRRGGRSYTEAFF
. TRBJ2-3 13 few TRBV24-1 TGTGCCACCAGTGACCATTACACAGATACGCAGTATTTT CATSDHYTDTQYF
TRBD2 TRBJ2-5 16 once TRBV18 TGTGCCAGCTCACCAAGAGGGACTAGCGGGAAAGAGACCCAGTACTTC CASSPRGTSGKETQYF
TRBD2 TRBJ2-1 15 few TRBV19 TGTGCCAGTAGTATAAGCTCGAGGGGAGGGGATGAGCAGTTCTTC CASSISSRGGDEQFF
TRBD1 TRBJ2-5 13 . TRBV10-3 TGTGCCATCAGGAGGACAGGGGACGAGACCCAGTACTTC CAIRRTGDETQYF
TRBD2 TRBJ2-7 16 . TRBV2 TGTGCCAGCAGCGCCACTAGACTAGCGGGAGACCGCGAGCAGTACTTC CASSATRLAGDREQYF
. TRBJ1-2 15 . TRBV6-5 TGTGCCAGCAGTTACTCCCCAGGGACGATCAATGGCTACACCTTC CASSYSPGTINGYTF
. TRBJ2-7 15 . TRBV6-2/TRBV6-3 TGTGCCAGCAGCCCGGGGGACTCTGGCTCCTACGAGCAGTACTTC CASSPGDSGSYEQYF
TRBD2 TRBJ2-7 21 . TRBV2 TGTGCCAGCAGTGAAGGGTTCCCATTTAGGACTAGCGGGCCGGGTCCCCTCGAGCAGTACTTC CASSEGFPFRTSGPGPLEQYF
TRBD1 TRBJ2-7 13 once TRBV5-6 TGTGCCAGCAGCGGACAGGGTAGGTTGGAGCAGTACTTC CASSGQGRLEQYF
. TRBJ1-1 12 . TRBV29-1 TGCAGCGTTGAACAGGGCAGTCCTGAAGCTTTCTTT CSVEQGSPEAFF
TRBD1 TRBJ2-3 15 . TRBV27 TGTGCCAGCAGTTTGCAGGGGGCGCGAACAGATACGCAGTATTTT CASSLQGARTDTQYF
. TRBJ2-1 17 . TRBV4-3 TGCGCCAGCAGCCAAGACATAGGGGCTAGGGCCTACAATGAGCAGTTCTTC CASSQDIGARAYNEQFF
. TRBJ2-7 14 . TRBV3-1/TRBV3-2 TGTGCCAGCAGCCAAGGGGCAGGGCACCACGAGCAGTACTTC CASSQGAGHHEQYF
. TRBJ2-1 16 . TRBV6-1 TGTGCCAGCAGTGAGGGAGAAGAAAACTGGGACAATGAGCAGTTCTTC CASSEGEENWDNEQFF
. TRBJ2-7 12 . TRBV10-3 TGTGCCATCAGAGCCCTCTCCTACGAGCAGTACTTC CAIRALSYEQYF
TRBD1 TRBJ1-1 15 . TRBV27 TGTGCCAGCAGTTTATGGACAGGGGGTAAAACTGAAGCTTTCTTT CASSLWTGGKTEAFF
. TRBJ2-7 15 . TRBV27 TGTGCCAGCTCCTCGGAGGGAAGGCTAGCCTACGAGCAGTACTTC CASSSEGRLAYEQYF
TRBD2 TRBJ2-1 16 . TRBV5-1 TGCGCCAGCAGCCCCAAGGGGAGCGGGGGGCCCAATGAGCAGTTCTTC CASSPKGSGGPNEQFF
. TRBJ1-5 15 . TRBV5-8 TGTGCCAGCAGCTTTACCTTCAGGAGCAATCAGCCCCAGCATTTT CASSFTFRSNQPQHF
. TRBJ2-2 14 . TRBV14 TGTGCCAGCAGCCACAAATCCAGGACCGGGGAGCTGTTTTTT CASSHKSRTGELFF
. TRBJ1-1 14 . TRBV19 TGTGCCAGTAGTATTGAAAGCCATAACACTGAAGCTTTCTTT CASSIESHNTEAFF
. TRBJ2-3 13 . TRBV19 TGTGCCAGTAGTCGACTAAGCACAGATACGCAGTATTTT CASSRLSTDTQYF
. TRBJ2-4 12 few TRBV12-3/TRBV12-4 TGTGCCAGCAGTATCGGAGGAAACATTCAGTACTTC CASSIGGNIQYF
. TRBJ2-7 13 . TRBV15 TGTGCCACCCAACAGGACAACTCCTACGAGCAGTACTTC CATQQDNSYEQYF
. TRBJ1-1 12 . TRBV2 TGTGCCAGCAGACAGGTGAACACTGAAGCTTTCTTT CASRQVNTEAFF
. TRBJ2-7 14 . TRBV27 TGTGCCAGCAGAACTCCCCGGGGGACCTACGAGCAGTACTTC CASRTPRGTYEQYF
. TRBJ2-1 13 once TRBV18 TGTGCCAGCTCACCAGCAGGGGGGAATGAGCAGTTCTTC CASSPAGGNEQFF
TRBD1 TRBJ1-2 14 . TRBV6-1 TGTGCCAGCAGTTCACAGGGGCCAGGGTATGGCTACACCTTC CASSSQGPGYGYTF
. TRBJ1-5 15 . TRBV18 TGTGCCAGCTCACCTGAATTTGACCGAAATCAGCCCCAGCATTTT CASSPEFDRNQPQHF
. TRBJ1-6 14 . TRBV28 TGTGCCAGCAGTGACAGGCTAAATAATTCACCCCTCCACTTT CASSDRLNNSPLHF
. TRBJ2-6 15 . TRBV27 TGTGCCAGCAGTCCGACAGAGACTGGGGCCAACGTCCTGACTTTC CASSPTETGANVLTF
. TRBJ1-2 14 . TRBV15 TGTGCCACCAGCAGAGTTCCGGGGAACTATGGCTACACCTTC CATSRVPGNYGYTF
TRBD2 TRBJ2-3 13 . TRBV9 TGTGCCAGCAGCCCACCGGGAGGGGATACGCAGTATTTT CASSPPGGDTQYF
. TRBJ2-3 15 once TRBV9 TGTGCCAGCAGCTCAGATGGGGGTGGAGCAGATACGCAGTATTTT CASSSDGGGADTQYF
. TRBJ2-3 14 once TRBV27 TGTGCCAGCAGCCGCACTAGTTGGGGGGATACGCAGTATTTT CASSRTSWGDTQYF
. TRBJ2-2 15 . TRBV27 TGTGCCAGCAGTTTAGGCTTCCGTGTCACCGGGGAGCTGTTTTTT CASSLGFRVTGELFF
. TRBJ1-3 13 . TRBV27 TGTGCCAGCAGGGGACACTCTGGAAACACCATATATTTT CASRGHSGNTIYF
TRBD1 TRBJ2-7 13 . TRBV6-5 TGTGCCAGCAGTTACGGACAGGGGAACGAGCAGTACTTC CASSYGQGNEQYF
TRBD1 TRBJ1-5 16 . TRBV3-1/TRBV3-2 TGTGCCAGCAGCCAAGAAGGGACAGGGGGGAATCAGCCCCAGCATTTT CASSQEGTGGNQPQHF
. TRBJ1-1 15 . TRBV5-4 TGTGCCAGCAGCTTTATAGGGGCCCAGAACACTGAAGCTTTCTTT CASSFIGAQNTEAFF
. TRBJ2-7 13 . TRBV7-6 TGTGCCAGCAGCTTAGGGACAACCTACGAGCAGTACTTC CASSLGTTYEQYF
TRBD1 TRBJ1-2 14 . TRBV7-8 TGTGCCAGCAGCCACCCAGACAGGGGTGACGGCTACACCTTC CASSHPDRGDGYTF
. TRBJ2-2 15 . TRBV9 TGTGCCAGCAGCGTAGAGGACAGTCTCACCGGGGAGCTGTTTTTT CASSVEDSLTGELFF
. TRBJ1-6 15 . TRBV3-1/TRBV3-2 TGTGCCAGCAGCCAGGGCAGGACCTATAATTCACCCCTCCACTTT CASSQGRTYNSPLHF
TRBD2 TRBJ2-5 16 . TRBV6-2/TRBV6-3 TGTGCCAGCAGTTACCCGCGGGAGCGGGGGGAAGAGACCCAGTACTTC CASSYPRERGEETQYF